The T cell receptor beta chain under discussion was sequenced for a study of blood T cells in healthy people across ages. Study-wide background: Template switching caught about one barcoded beta molecule for each two T cells.

This clonotype was found a few times. Its specificity is unknown. Primers used in a second PCR of about 6 to 12 cycles were a sample-barcoded 5' primer and a J-beta primer mix. One entry per CDR3 protein, called by TCRdb with MiXCR from the 5' RACE reads. Of 1.2 million to 1.5 million distinct CDR3 sequences detected, 55% to 75% appear once; the ten largest clones hold more than 6%. There are 14 residues in the CDR3. The V end lost 3 bases, the J end lost 4 bases, and 10 bases lay between the germline ends. Findings and caveats of the study: In the absence of known donor CMV status, changes in expanded clonotypes were possibly confounded.

The receptor was derived from a man between 18 and 35 years old in good health. Sequenced material: blood. The V gene is TRBV12-3 or TRBV12-4, the J gene TRBJ2-1; possibly TRBD2 for D (5 bases). The CDR3 is CASSFGGVYNEQFF. CDR3 DNA: TGTGCCAGCAGTTTCGGAGGTGTTTACAATGAGCAGTTCTTC.